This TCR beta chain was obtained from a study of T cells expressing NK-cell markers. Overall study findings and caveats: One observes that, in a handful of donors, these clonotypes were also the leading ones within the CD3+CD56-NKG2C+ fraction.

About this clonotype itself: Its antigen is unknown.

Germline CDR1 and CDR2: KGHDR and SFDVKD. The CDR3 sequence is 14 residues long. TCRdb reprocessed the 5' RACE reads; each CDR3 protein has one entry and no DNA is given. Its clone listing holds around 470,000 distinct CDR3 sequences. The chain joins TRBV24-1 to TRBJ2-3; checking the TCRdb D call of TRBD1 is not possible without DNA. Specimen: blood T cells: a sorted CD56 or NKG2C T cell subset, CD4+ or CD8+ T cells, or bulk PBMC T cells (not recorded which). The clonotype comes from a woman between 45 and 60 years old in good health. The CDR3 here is CATSATALSYTQYF.